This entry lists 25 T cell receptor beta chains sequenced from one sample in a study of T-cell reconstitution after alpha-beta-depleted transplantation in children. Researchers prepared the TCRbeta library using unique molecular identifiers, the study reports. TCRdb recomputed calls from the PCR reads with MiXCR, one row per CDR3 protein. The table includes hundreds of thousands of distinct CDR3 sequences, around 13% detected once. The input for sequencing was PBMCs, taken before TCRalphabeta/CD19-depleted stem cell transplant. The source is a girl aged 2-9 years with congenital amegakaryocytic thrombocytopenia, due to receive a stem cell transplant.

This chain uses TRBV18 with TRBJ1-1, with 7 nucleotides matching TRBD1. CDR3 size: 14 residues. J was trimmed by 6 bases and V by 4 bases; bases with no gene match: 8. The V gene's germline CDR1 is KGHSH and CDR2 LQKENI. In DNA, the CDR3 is TGTGCCAGCTCACAAGTGACAGGGTGGGCTGAAGCTTTCTTT. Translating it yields CASSQVTGWAEAFF.

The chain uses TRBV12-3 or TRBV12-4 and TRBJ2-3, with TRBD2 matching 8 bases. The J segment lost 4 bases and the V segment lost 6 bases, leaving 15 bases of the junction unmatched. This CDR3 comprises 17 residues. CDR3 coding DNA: TGTGCCAGCAGCCCACGTACGGGACTAGGGGTCCCAGATACGCAGTATTTT. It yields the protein CASSPRTGLGVPDTQYF.

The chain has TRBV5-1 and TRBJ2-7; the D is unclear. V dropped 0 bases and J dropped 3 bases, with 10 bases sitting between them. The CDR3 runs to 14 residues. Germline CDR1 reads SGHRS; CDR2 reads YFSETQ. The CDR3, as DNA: TGCGCCAGCAGCTTGGGTCGGATTTACTACGAGCAGTACTTC. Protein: CASSLGRIYYEQYF.

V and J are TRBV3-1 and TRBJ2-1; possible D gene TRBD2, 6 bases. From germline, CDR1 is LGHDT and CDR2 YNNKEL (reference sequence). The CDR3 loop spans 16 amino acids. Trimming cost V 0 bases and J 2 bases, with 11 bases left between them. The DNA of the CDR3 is TGTGCCAGCAGCCAAGATTCTAGCGACACCTACAATGAGCAGTTCTTC. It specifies CASSQDSSDTYNEQFF.

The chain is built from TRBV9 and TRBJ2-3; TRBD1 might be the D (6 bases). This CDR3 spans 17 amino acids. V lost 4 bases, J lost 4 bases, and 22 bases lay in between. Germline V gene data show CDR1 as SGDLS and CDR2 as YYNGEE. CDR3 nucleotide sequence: TGTGCCAGCAGCCAGTTCGGGGACATCGAAGGGGCAGATACGCAGTATTTT. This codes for CASSQFGDIEGADTQYF. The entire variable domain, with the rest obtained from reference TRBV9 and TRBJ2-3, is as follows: DSGVTQTPKHLITATGQRVTLRCSPRSGDLSVYWYQQSLDQGLQFLIQYYNGEERAKGNILERFSAQQFPDLHSELNLSSLELGDSALYFCASSQFGDIEGADTQYFGPGTRLTVL.

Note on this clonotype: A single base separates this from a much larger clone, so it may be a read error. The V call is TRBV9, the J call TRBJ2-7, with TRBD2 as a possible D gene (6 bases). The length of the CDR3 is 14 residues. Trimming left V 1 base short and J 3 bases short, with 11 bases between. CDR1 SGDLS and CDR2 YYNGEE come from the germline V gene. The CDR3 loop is CASSVREWLYEQYF. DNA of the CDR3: TGTGCCAGCAGCGTACGGGAGTGGCTCTACGAGCAGTACTTC.

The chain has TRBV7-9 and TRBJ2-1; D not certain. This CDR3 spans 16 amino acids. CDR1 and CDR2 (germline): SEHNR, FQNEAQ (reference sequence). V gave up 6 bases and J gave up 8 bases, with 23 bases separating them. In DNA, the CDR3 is TGTGCCAGCAGTTCGCCTTGGCCGGTATATTACTATGAGCAGTTCTTC. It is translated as CASSSPWPVYYYEQFF.

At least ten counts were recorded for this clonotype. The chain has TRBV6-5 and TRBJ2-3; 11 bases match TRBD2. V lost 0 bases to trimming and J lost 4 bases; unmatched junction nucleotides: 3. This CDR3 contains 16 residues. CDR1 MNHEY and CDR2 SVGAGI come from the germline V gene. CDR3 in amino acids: CASSYSTSGTSDTQYF. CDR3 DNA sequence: TGTGCCAGCAGTTACTCGACTAGCGGGACGTCAGATACGCAGTATTTT.

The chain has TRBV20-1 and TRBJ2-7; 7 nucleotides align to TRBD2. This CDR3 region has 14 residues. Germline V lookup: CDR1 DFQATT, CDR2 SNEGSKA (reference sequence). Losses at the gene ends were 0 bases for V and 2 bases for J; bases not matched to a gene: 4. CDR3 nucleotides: TGCAGTGCTAGAGACGGGGAGGGCCCCTACGAGCAGTACTTC. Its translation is CSARDGEGPYEQYF.

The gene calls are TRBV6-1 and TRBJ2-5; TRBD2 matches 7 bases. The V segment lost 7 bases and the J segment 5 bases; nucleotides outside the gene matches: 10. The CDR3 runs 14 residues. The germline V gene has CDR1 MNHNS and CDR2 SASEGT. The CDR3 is CASTAGDLLETQYF. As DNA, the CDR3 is TGTGCCAGCACCGCGGGGGACTTATTGGAGACCCAGTACTTC.

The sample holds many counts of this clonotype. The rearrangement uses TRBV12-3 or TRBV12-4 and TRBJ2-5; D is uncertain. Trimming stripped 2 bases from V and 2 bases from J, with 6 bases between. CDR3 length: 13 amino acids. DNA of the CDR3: TGTGCCAGCAGTTTAACGCAGCAAGAGACCCAGTACTTC. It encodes CASSLTQQETQYF.

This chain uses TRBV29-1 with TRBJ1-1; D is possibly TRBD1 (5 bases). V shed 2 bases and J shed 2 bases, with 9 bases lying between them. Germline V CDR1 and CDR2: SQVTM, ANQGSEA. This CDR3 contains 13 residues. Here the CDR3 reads CSVERGPNTEAFF. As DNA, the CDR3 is TGCAGCGTTGAAAGGGGACCTAACACTGAAGCTTTCTTT.

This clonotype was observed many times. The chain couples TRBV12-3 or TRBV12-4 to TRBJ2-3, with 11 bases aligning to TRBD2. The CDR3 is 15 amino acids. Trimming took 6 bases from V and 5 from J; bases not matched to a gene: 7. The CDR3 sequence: CASSSKGLAEDTQYF. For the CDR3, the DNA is TGTGCCAGCAGCTCTAAGGGACTAGCGGAAGATACGCAGTATTTT.

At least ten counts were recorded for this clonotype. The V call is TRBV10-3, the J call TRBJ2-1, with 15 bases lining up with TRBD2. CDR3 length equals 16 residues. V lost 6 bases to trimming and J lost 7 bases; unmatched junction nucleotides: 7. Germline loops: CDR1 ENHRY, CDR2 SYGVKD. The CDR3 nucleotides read TGTGCCATCAGGGGGGGACTAGCGGGAGGTCAAAATGAGCAGTTCTTC. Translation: CAIRGGLAGGQNEQFF.

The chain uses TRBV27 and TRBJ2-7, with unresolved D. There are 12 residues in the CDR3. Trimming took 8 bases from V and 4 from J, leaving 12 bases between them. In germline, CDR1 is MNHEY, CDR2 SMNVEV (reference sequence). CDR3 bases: TGTGCCAGCTACGGCGGCCCTTACGAGCAGTACTTC. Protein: CASYGGPYEQYF.

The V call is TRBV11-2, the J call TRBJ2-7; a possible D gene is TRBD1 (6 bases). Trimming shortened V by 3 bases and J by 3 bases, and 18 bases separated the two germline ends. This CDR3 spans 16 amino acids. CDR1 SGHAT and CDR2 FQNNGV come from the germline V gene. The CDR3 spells CASSFAQGPAHYEQYF. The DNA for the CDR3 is TGTGCCAGCAGCTTCGCCCAGGGGCCTGCGCACTACGAGCAGTACTTC. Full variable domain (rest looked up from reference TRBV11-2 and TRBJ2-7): EAGVAQSPRYKIIEKRQSVAFWCNPISGHATLYWYQQILGQGPKLLIQFQNNGVVDDSQLPKDRFSAERLKGVDSTLKIQPAKLEDSAVYLCASSFAQGPAHYEQYFGPGTRLTVT.

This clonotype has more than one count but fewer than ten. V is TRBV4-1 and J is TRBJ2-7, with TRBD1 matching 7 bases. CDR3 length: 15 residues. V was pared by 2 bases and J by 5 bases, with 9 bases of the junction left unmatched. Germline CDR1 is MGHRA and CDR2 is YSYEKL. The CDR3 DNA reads TGCGCCAGCAGCCAATATTATACAGGGGAGCACGAGCAGTACTTC. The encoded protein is CASSQYYTGEHEQYF.

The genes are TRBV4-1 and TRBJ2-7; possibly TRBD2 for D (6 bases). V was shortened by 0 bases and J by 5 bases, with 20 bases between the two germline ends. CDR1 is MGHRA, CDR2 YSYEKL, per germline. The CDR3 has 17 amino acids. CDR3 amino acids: CASSQESRLARAHEQYF. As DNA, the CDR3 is TGCGCCAGCAGCCAAGAATCTAGGCTAGCGAGAGCACACGAGCAGTACTTC.

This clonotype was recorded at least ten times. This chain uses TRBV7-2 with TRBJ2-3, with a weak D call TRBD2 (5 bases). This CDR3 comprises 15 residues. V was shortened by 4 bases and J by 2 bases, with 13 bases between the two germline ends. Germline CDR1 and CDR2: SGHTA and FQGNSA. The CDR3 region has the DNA TGTGCCAGCAGCTCCATCTTCGGGAACACAGATACGCAGTATTTT. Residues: CASSSIFGNTDTQYF.

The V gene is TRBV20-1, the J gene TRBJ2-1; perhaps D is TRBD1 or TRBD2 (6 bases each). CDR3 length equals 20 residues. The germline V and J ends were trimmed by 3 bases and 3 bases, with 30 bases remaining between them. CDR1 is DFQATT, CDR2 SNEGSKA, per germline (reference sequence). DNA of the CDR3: TGCAGTGCTAGTGGTACCGGGGGCCCGGCCGCGAGGGATTACTACAATGAGCAGTTCTTC. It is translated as CSASGTGGPAARDYYNEQFF.

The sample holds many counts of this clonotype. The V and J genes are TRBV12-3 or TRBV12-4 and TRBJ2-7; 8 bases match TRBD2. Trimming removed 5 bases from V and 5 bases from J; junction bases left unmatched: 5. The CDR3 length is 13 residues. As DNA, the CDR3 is TGTGCCAGCAGTCACGGGACTAGGGACGAGCAGTACTTC. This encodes CASSHGTRDEQYF.

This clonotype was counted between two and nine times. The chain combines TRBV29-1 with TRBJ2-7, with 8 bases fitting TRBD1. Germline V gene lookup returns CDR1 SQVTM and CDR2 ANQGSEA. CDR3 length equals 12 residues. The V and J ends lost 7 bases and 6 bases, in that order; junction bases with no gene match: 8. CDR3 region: CSAGQGVREQYF. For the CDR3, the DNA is TGCAGCGCAGGACAGGGAGTTCGCGAGCAGTACTTC.

CDR3 region: CASSLWGLRGLADSSYNEQFF. As DNA, the CDR3 is TGTGCCAGCAGTTTATGGGGGCTTCGGGGACTAGCGGATAGCTCCTACAATGAGCAGTTCTTC. This chain links TRBV28 with TRBJ2-1, with 11 bases identical to TRBD2. The length of the CDR3 is 21 residues. Germline V CDR1 and CDR2: MDHEN, SYDVKM. The J segment lost 0 bases and the V segment lost 0 bases, leaving 13 bases of the junction unmatched.

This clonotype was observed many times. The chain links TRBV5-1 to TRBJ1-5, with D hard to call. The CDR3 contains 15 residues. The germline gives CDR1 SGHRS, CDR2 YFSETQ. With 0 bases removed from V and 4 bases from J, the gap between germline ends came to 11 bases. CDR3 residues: CASSLVGNPNQPQHF. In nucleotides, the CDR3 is TGCGCCAGCAGCTTGGTGGGCAACCCGAATCAGCCCCAGCATTTT. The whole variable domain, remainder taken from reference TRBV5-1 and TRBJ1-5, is KAGVTQTPRYLIKTRGQQVTLSCSPISGHRSVSWYQQTPGQGLQFLFEYFSETQRNKGNFPGRFSGRQFSNSRSEMNVSTLELGDSALYLCASSLVGNPNQPQHFGDGTRLSIL.

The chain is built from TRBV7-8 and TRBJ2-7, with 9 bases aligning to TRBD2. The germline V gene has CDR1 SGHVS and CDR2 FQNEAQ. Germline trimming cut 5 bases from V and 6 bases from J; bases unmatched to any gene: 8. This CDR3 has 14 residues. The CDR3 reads CASSTMGLAGEQYF. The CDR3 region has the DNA TGTGCCAGCAGCACAATGGGACTAGCTGGCGAGCAGTACTTC.